This TCR beta chain came from a study of blood T cell repertoires in COVID-19. The wider study: Acute and convalescent COVID-19 samples came from the United States, Italy and Spain.

This clone was picked up one time. This CDR3 comprises 12 residues. Germline V gives CDR1 MDHEN, CDR2 SYDVKM. Between the trimmed V and J ends, which lost 6 bases and 6 bases, there was a span of 11 bases. Across about two dozen US areas, participants ranged in age from roughly 18 to 95 years. Recovered status in Cohort 3 required two negative PCRs, clearance, or symptom resolution. TCRdb's copy holds only in-frame clones and misses some; the assay was immunoSEQ multiplex PCR. The profile shows fewer than 450,000 clones, around 90% of them singletons. The source material was PBMCs or T cells enriched from blood (not recorded which). This clonotype was sampled from a man younger than 30 who had recovered from COVID-19. V and J are TRBV28 and TRBJ1-2; D gene uncertain. This CDR3 is CASSLALDGYTF. CDR3 DNA sequence: TGTGCCAGCAGCCTAGCCCTAGATGGCTACACCTTC.